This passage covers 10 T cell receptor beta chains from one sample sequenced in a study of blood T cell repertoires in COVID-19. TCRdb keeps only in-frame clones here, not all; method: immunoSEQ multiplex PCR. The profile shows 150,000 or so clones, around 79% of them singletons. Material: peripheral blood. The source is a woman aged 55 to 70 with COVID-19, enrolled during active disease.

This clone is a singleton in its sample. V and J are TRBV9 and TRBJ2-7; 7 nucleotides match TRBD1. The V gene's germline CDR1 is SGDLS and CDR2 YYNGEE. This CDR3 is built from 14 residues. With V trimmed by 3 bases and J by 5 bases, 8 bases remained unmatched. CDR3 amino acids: CASSANRGVHEQYF. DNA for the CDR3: TGTGCCAGCAGCGCGAACAGGGGAGTCCACGAGCAGTACTTC.

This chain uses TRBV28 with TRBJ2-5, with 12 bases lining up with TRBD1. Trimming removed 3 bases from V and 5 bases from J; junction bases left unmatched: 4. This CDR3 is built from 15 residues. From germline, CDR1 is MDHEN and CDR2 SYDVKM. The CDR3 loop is CASSFRGTGGETQYF. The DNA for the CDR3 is TGTGCCAGCAGTTTCCGCGGGACAGGGGGCGAGACCCAGTACTTC. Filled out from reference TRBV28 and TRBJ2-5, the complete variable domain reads DVKVTQSSRYLVKRTGEKVFLECVQDMDHENMFWYRQDPGLGLRLIYFSYDVKMKEKGDIPEGYSVSREKKERFSLILESASTNQTSMYLCASSFRGTGGETQYFGPGTRLLVL.

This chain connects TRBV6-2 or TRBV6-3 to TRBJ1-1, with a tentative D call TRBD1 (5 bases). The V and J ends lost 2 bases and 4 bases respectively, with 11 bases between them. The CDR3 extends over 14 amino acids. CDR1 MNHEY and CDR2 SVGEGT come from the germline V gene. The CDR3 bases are TGTGCCAGCAGTTACGTGGGGGGTTCCACTGAAGCTTTCTTT. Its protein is CASSYVGGSTEAFF.

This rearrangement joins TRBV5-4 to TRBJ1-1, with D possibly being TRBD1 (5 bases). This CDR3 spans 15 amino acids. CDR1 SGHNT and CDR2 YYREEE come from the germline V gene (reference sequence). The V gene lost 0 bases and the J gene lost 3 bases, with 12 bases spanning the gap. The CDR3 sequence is CASSLVGRGDTEAFF. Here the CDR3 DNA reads TGTGCCAGCAGCTTGGTAGGGAGGGGTGACACTGAAGCTTTCTTT.

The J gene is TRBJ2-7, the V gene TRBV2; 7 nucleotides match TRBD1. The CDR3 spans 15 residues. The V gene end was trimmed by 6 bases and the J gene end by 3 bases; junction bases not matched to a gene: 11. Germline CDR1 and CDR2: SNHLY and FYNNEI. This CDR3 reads CASRVDRESFYEQYV. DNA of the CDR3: TGTGCCAGCAGAGTTGACAGGGAGAGTTTCTACGAGCAGTACGTC.

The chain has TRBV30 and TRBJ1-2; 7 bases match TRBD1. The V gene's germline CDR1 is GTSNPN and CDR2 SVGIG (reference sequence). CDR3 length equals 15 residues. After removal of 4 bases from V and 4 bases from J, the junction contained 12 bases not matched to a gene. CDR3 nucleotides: TGTGCCTGGAACACCCCAGAGAGGGGGCCCTATGGCTACACCTTC. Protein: CAWNTPERGPYGYTF.

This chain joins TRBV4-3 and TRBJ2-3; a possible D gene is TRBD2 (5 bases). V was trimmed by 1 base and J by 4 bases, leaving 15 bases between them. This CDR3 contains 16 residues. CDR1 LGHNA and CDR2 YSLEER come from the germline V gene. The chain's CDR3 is CASSQAGEAFSDTQYF. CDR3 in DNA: TGCGCCAGCAGCCAAGCCGGGGAAGCGTTTTCAGATACGCAGTATTTT.

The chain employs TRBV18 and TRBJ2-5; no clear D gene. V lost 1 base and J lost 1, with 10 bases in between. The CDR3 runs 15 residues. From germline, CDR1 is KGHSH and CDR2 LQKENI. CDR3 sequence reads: CASSPLPASQETQYF. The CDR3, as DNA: TGTGCCAGCTCACCACTTCCCGCCAGCCAAGAGACCCAGTACTTC.

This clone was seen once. For the CDR3, the DNA is TGTGCCAGCAGCTTCAGCGGCACTTTGACCTACGAGCAGTACTTC. It yields the protein CASSFSGTLTYEQYF. V is TRBV6-5 and J is TRBJ2-7; D possibly corresponds to TRBD2 (5 bases). The CDR3 spans 15 residues. V gave up 6 bases and J gave up 2 bases, with 17 bases separating them. Germline V CDR1 and CDR2: MNHEY, SVGAGI.

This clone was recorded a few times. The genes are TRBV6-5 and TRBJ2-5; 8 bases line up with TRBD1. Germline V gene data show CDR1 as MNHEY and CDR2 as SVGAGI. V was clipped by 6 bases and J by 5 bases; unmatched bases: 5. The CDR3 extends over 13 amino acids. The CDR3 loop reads CASRAGGFETQYF. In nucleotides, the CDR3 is TGTGCCAGCAGGGCAGGGGGCTTCGAGACCCAGTACTTC.